Below, 26 T cell receptor beta chains from the same sample are listed, as sequenced in a study of blood T cell repertoires in COVID-19. TCRdb keeps only in-frame clones here, not all; method: immunoSEQ multiplex PCR. The sample contains 400,000 to 550,000 clones, about 90% of which appear only once. The sequencing input was PBMCs or T cells enriched from blood (not recorded which). The receptors stem from a woman between 18 and 29 years old with acute COVID-19.

V usage is TRBV30 and J usage is TRBJ2-3, with 11 bases aligning to TRBD2. CDR1 GTSNPN and CDR2 SVGIG come from the germline V gene (reference sequence). This CDR3 has 15 amino acids. J lost 2 bases, V lost 3 bases, and 4 bases had no gene match. CDR3 region: CAWSPGLAATDTQYF. The CDR3 DNA sequence: TGTGCCTGGAGCCCGGGACTAGCGGCCACAGATACGCAGTATTTT.

The rearrangement joins TRBV7-9 to TRBJ1-2; possibly TRBD1 for D (6 bases). V was clipped by 1 base and J by 2 bases, with 17 bases between them. CDR1 and CDR2 (germline): SEHNR, FQNEAQ (reference sequence). This CDR3 has 17 residues. In nucleotides, the CDR3 is TGTGCCAGCAGCTTAGGGCGGTTGGACAGCTTAAACTATGGCTACACCTTC. Translating gives CASSLGRLDSLNYGYTF.

This rearrangement joins TRBV9 to TRBJ1-3, with 7 bases fitting TRBD1. The CDR3 sequence is 12 residues long. The V gene's germline CDR1 is SGDLS and CDR2 YYNGEE. V trimming: 4 bases; J trimming: 8 bases; junction bases outside the gene matches: 3. CDR3 residues: CASSPGGDTIYF. The CDR3 nucleotides are TGTGCCAGCAGCCCAGGGGGTGACACCATATATTTT.

The V and J genes are TRBV5-5 and TRBJ1-6; perhaps TRBD1 as D (5 bases). Germline CDR1 reads SGHKS; CDR2 reads YYEKEE (reference sequence). The CDR3 length is 16 residues. V was cut by 4 bases and J by 2 bases, with 13 bases left in between. CDR3 nucleotides: TGTGCCAGCAGCACGATCGGGGGGACCTATAATTCACCCCTCCACTTT. Protein sequence: CASSTIGGTYNSPLHF.

The rearrangement uses TRBV27 and TRBJ2-7, with TRBD1 matching over 12 bases. This CDR3 is built from 15 residues. J gave up 6 bases and V 1 base, and 4 bases lay outside the gene matches. CDR1 is MNHEY and CDR2 is SMNVEV in the germline V gene (reference sequence). CDR3 sequence reads: CASSLWDRGPVEQYF. The CDR3 DNA reads TGTGCCAGCAGTTTATGGGACAGGGGGCCAGTCGAGCAGTACTTC.

The V call is TRBV16, the J call TRBJ2-7, with a tentative D call TRBD2 (5 bases). V was clipped by 1 base and J by 5 bases, with 9 bases between them. There are 13 residues in the CDR3. The germline V gene encodes CDR1 KGHSY and CDR2 FQNENV. CDR3 bases: TGTGCCAGCAGCCAATACAAGGAGGACGAGCAGTACTTC. Encoded protein: CASSQYKEDEQYF.

The rearrangement uses TRBV28 and TRBJ2-1; 11 bases are a match to TRBD2. CDR1 and CDR2 from the germline V gene are MDHEN and SYDVKM. CDR3 length: 15 amino acids. Trimming took 10 bases from V and 9 from J; bases not matched to a gene: 14. The CDR3 DNA reads as TGTGCCATCGCCGCCCGACTAGCGGGGACATCTGAGCAGTTCTTC. Translation: CAIAARLAGTSEQFF.

The V and J genes are TRBV11-2 and TRBJ2-2, with 11 positions matching TRBD2. Unmatched junction bases numbered 7, after V lost 5 bases and J lost 5 bases. This CDR3 is built from 16 residues. CDR1 is SGHAT, CDR2 FQNNGV, per germline. CDR3 loop: CASSPTSGGPTGELFF. In nucleotides, the CDR3 is TGTGCCAGCAGCCCTACTAGCGGGGGTCCTACCGGGGAGCTGTTTTTT. The entire variable domain, with the rest obtained from reference TRBV11-2 and TRBJ2-2, is as follows: EAGVAQSPRYKIIEKRQSVAFWCNPISGHATLYWYQQILGQGPKLLIQFQNNGVVDDSQLPKDRFSAERLKGVDSTLKIQPAKLEDSAVYLCASSPTSGGPTGELFFGEGSRLTVL.

The gene calls are TRBV28 and TRBJ1-4; no clear D. Trimming removed 6 bases from V and 8 bases from J, with 16 bases in between. Germline V gives CDR1 MDHEN, CDR2 SYDVKM. This CDR3 spans 14 amino acids. The CDR3 is CASRIEGRKEKLFF. CDR3 sequence (DNA): TGTGCCAGCAGAATCGAGGGTCGTAAAGAAAAACTGTTTTTT.

This clone was observed a few times. The CDR3 DNA sequence: TGTGCCAGCTTTTACAGGGGAAACTATGGCTACACCTTC. Translation gives CASFYRGNYGYTF. This chain uses TRBV21-1 with TRBJ1-2; TRBD1, the D gene given by the table, was not confirmed from the DNA. TRBV21-1 is annotated as a pseudogene. The CDR3 consists of 13 residues.

The gene calls are TRBV2 and TRBJ1-1; unclear D gene. The germline CDR1 and CDR2 sequences are SNHLY and FYNNEI. The CDR3 covers 12 residues. V lost 6 bases, J lost 3 bases, and 8 bases lay in between. The CDR3, as DNA: TGTGCCAGCAGGAGTGCTTACACTGAAGCTTTCTTT. Translating gives CASRSAYTEAFF.

The chain uses TRBV20-1 and TRBJ1-2; 10 positions agree with TRBD1. The germline V gene has CDR1 DFQATT and CDR2 SNEGSKA (reference sequence). This CDR3 has 11 residues. V lost 5 bases, J lost 7 bases, and 1 base stayed unmatched. The CDR3 DNA follows: TGCAGTGCTGGGGACAGGGGTGGCTACACCTTC. Amino acids: CSAGDRGGYTF.

The V gene is TRBV5-1, the J gene TRBJ2-7; 7 bases map to TRBD1. The length of the CDR3 is 16 residues. V lost 4 bases, J lost 2 bases, and 12 bases stayed unmatched. Germline V gives CDR1 SGHRS, CDR2 YFSETQ. CDR3 nucleotide sequence: TGCGCCAGCAGCATTACCGACAGGGCAATAGCCTACGAGCAGTACTTC. This translates into CASSITDRAIAYEQYF.

The V gene is TRBV10-3, the J gene TRBJ2-5; D is perhaps TRBD1 (6 bases). V lost 6 bases to trimming and J lost 2 bases, with 13 bases between them. There are 14 residues in the CDR3. Germline CDR1 reads ENHRY; CDR2 reads SYGVKD. This CDR3 reads CAIRGTGWQETQYF. The CDR3 DNA follows: TGTGCCATCAGGGGAACAGGGTGGCAAGAGACCCAGTACTTC.

The chain combines TRBV28 with TRBJ2-2; 9 bases map to TRBD1. There are 13 residues in the CDR3. J was trimmed by 7 bases and V by 11 bases; bases with no gene match: 8. Germline V CDR1 and CDR2: MDHEN, SYDVKM. CDR3 DNA sequence: TGTGCCGCGCAGACAGGGGGTGGCGGGGAGCTGTTTTTT. Translation: CAAQTGGGGELFF.

The chain recombines TRBV29-1 with TRBJ1-2; D is ambiguous. There are 13 residues in the CDR3. CDR1 SQVTM and CDR2 ANQGSEA come from the germline V gene. The ends were cut back, 4 bases at V and 4 bases at J, with 13 bases in the middle. CDR3 nucleotide sequence: TGCAGCGTTGCCCCCCGGGGTAGCTATGGCTACACCTTC. It codes for CSVAPRGSYGYTF.

This chain links TRBV18 with TRBJ1-2; 8 bases fit TRBD1. CDR1 is KGHSH and CDR2 is LQKENI in the germline V gene. With 2 bases clipped from V and 7 bases from J, the junction kept 9 bases outside the gene matches. This CDR3 is 15 amino acids long. CDR3 loop: CASSPNGQGAGGYTF. The CDR3 DNA is TGTGCCAGCTCACCAAATGGGCAGGGGGCTGGTGGCTACACCTTC.

CDR3 DNA: TGTGCCAGCAGCCAAGGGACAGTCAACAATGAGCAGTTCTTC. It translates to CASSQGTVNNEQFF. The chain recombines TRBV3-1 (or the pseudogene TRBV3-2) with TRBJ2-1; possibly TRBD1 for D (6 bases). Germline loops: CDR1 LGHDT, CDR2 YNNKEL (reference sequence). The CDR3 is made up of 14 amino acids. V was trimmed by 1 base and J by 5 bases, leaving 9 bases between them.

Here the CDR3 DNA reads TGTGCCAGCAGCCGCCTGTCCCAGGGAGGGGACTACGAGCAGTACTTC. It yields the protein CASSRLSQGGDYEQYF. The gene calls are TRBV11-2 and TRBJ2-7; 7 positions agree with TRBD2. The CDR3 runs 16 residues. V shed 5 bases and J 3 bases; nucleotides not matched to a gene: 13. Germline V gene lookup returns CDR1 SGHAT and CDR2 FQNNGV.

The V call is TRBV20-1, the J call TRBJ1-1, with 9 bases identical to TRBD1. Germline V gene lookup returns CDR1 DFQATT and CDR2 SNEGSKA (reference sequence). The CDR3 has 11 residues. The V and J ends lost 5 bases and 7 bases, in that order; junction bases with no gene match: 2. CDR3 loop: CSAGQGREAFF. In DNA, the CDR3 is TGCAGTGCTGGACAGGGGCGTGAAGCTTTCTTT.

This clone came up once. The J gene is TRBJ2-5, the V gene TRBV18; D might be TRBD1 (5 bases). With 2 bases removed from V and 1 base from J, the gap between germline ends came to 8 bases. Germline V lookup: CDR1 KGHSH, CDR2 LQKENI. The CDR3 contains 14 residues. The CDR3 here is CASSPTQGQETQYF. In DNA form, the CDR3 reads TGTGCCAGCTCACCAACCCAGGGCCAAGAGACCCAGTACTTC.

This chain joins TRBV6-2 or TRBV6-3 and TRBJ1-2; D is possibly TRBD1 (5 bases). In germline, CDR1 is MNHEY, CDR2 SVGEGT. The CDR3 has 16 amino acids. Trimming took off 5 bases at V and 4 bases at J, with 20 bases between the two ends. The CDR3 loop reads CASSGLPGLGGYGYTF. The CDR3 coding sequence is TGTGCCAGCAGTGGTCTACCGGGACTAGGAGGCTATGGCTACACCTTC.

The chain links TRBV7-9 to TRBJ1-4; 9 bases agree with TRBD1. V shed 3 bases and J 7 bases; nucleotides not matched to a gene: 6. Germline assignment: CDR1 SEHNR and CDR2 FQNEAQ (reference sequence). The CDR3 spans 15 residues. In nucleotides, the CDR3 is TGTGCCAGCAGCTTCCCGGGACAGGGTGGTGAAAAACTGTTTTTT. It is translated as CASSFPGQGGEKLFF.

V gene TRBV6-5 combines with J gene TRBJ2-3, with D maybe TRBD2 (6 bases). Germline CDR1 MNHEY, CDR2 SVGAGI. The CDR3 is 15 residues long. V was pared by 4 bases and J by 2 bases, with 13 bases between. The chain's CDR3 is CASSSPGTSTDTQYF. CDR3 coding DNA: TGTGCCAGCAGTTCGCCGGGGACTTCCACAGATACGCAGTATTTT.

The J gene is TRBJ1-1, the V gene TRBV7-9; no reliable D call. CDR3 size: 13 residues. Germline V lookup: CDR1 SEHNR, CDR2 FQNEAQ (reference sequence). V lost 5 bases and J lost 2, with 9 bases in between. The CDR3 DNA sequence: TGTGCCAGCAGCCCGAGGGTAAACACTGAAGCTTTCTTT. It translates to CASSPRVNTEAFF.

This clone was seen a few times. This CDR3 reads CASRPGTGIDNYGYTF. The CDR3 DNA follows: TGTGCCAGTAGACCCGGGACAGGGATTGATAACTATGGCTACACCTTC. This chain connects TRBV19 to TRBJ1-2; 9 positions match TRBD1. CDR1 LNHDA and CDR2 SQIVND come from the germline V gene (reference sequence). The CDR3 is 16 residues long. V trimming: 6 bases; J trimming: 1 base; junction bases outside the gene matches: 9.